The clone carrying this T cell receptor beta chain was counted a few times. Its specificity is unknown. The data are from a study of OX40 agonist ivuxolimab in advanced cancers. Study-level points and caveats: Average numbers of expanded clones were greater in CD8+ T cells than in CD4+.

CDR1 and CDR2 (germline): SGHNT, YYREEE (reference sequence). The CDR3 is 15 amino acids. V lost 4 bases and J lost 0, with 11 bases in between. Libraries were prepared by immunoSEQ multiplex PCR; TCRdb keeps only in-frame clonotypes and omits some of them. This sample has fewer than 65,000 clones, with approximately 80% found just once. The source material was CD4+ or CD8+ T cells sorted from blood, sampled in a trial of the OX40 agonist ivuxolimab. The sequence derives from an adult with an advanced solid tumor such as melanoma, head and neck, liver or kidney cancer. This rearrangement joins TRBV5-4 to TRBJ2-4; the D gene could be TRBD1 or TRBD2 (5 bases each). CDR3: CASSTAGTAKNIQYF. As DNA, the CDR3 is TGTGCCAGCAGCACAGCCGGGACAGCCAAAAACATTCAGTACTTC. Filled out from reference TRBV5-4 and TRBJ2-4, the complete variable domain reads ETGVTQSPTHLIKTRGQQVTLRCSSQSGHNTVSWYQQALGQGPQFIFQYYREEENGRGNFPPRFSGLQFPNYSSELNVNALELDDSALYLCASSTAGTAKNIQYFGAGTRLSVL.